Here is one TCR beta chain with its context. This clone was seen only once. Its antigen has not been determined. No clone much larger than this one lies a single base away; base qualities are absent. For sequencing of the TCRbeta CDR3 region, genomic DNA was extracted from the sorted cells. The immunoSEQ Assay was used for sequencing of TCRbeta CDR3 regions. TCRdb retrieved this table from immuneACCESS and kept in-frame rearrangements only. Not all clones are present; in checked studies, unresolved V genes account for under half, and no reason is known for the remainder. The sample table contains more than 25,000 clones; only one count was recorded for 60% to 75% of them. The ten top clones hold 12% of the sample. The V and J ends are trimmed by 6 bases and 6 bases, leaving 11 bases between them. Taken from cysteine to phenylalanine, the CDR3 has 12 residues. Of all the DNA, just the CDR3 is kept, 36 bases in frame from base 1. The germline V gene gives CDR1 as SGHAT and CDR2 as FQNNGV.

The data originate from a study of OX40 agonist ivuxolimab in advanced cancers. Some background on the complete study: Ivuxolimab was an agonistic, fully human IgG2 monoclonal antibody directed against OX40 (CD134), a costimulatory receptor. Intravenous ivuxolimab was administered to patients every 2 weeks at six dose levels: 0.01, 0.1, 0.3, 1.5, 3 and 10 mg/kg. Among the approximately 50 dose-escalation patients, approximately 20 had hepatocellular carcinoma, 15 or so melanoma, 9 renal cell carcinoma and 9 head and neck cancer. In the dose-escalation cohort, around four fifths of patients were male, and the mean age was roughly 60 years, with a range of roughly 20 to 79. Patients were allowed to have had prior anti-PD-1, anti-PD-L1 or anti-CTLA-4 therapy, and roughly 40% of the dose-escalation patients had previously received checkpoint inhibitors. Partial responses occurred in three dose-escalation patients: two with cutaneous melanoma and one with hepatocellular carcinoma. Peripheral TCRbeta sequencing aimed to test whether ivuxolimab altered TCR sequence diversity and caused clonal T-cell expansion. The paper covers the monotherapy dose-escalation part of the phase I ivuxolimab trial, which included N of about 50 patients.

Patients with autoimmune disease history or receiving systemic immunosuppression were excluded from the trial. Peripheral blood for TCR sequencing was collected from all dose cohorts at baseline, on cycle 4 day 1, and on cycle 7 day 1. Samples were obtained from an open-label, multicenter, first-in-human phase I dose-escalation trial of ivuxolimab. Adults with locally advanced or metastatic head and neck squamous cell, hepatocellular, melanoma or renal cell carcinoma were enrolled in the trial. CD4+ and CD8+ T cells were sorted separately from peripheral blood before TCR sequencing. Study-wide conclusions, independent of this receptor: Low levels of normalized T-cell clonal expansion were also shown by some nonresponding patients. In partial responders in the 0.1-3.0 mg/kg groups, normalized peripheral clonal expansion was found to be among the lowest, especially among CD8+ T cells. The antigen specificity of the clonally expanded peripheral T cells was not determined. At doses from 0.1 to 3.0 mg/kg, clonal expansion was seen in both CD4+ and CD8+ blood T cells between baseline and week 6. After ivuxolimab, CD8+ T cells had more expanded clones than CD4+ T cells on average.

The rearrangement joined TRBV11-2 to TRBJ1-1; the D gene identity is not certain. The input for sequencing was CD4+ or CD8+ T cells sorted from blood, taken in a trial of the OX40 agonist ivuxolimab. This clonotype was sampled from an adult with an advanced solid tumor such as melanoma, head and neck, liver or kidney cancer. The CDR3 here reads CASRGLRAEAFF. The nucleotide sequence reads TGTGCCAGCAGGGGTCTCCGGGCTGAAGCTTTCTTT.